These T cell receptor beta chains were read from a single sample in a study of cytomegalovirus exposure and HLA in healthy donors. Clones were read by immunoSEQ multiplex PCR, and TCRdb kept only the in-frame ones, dropping some. This sample has 150,000 to 200,000 clones, with 77% found just once. Sequences were obtained from PBMCs. These receptors were obtained from a female donor in good health and CMV-seronegative. Each CDR3 is given with its conserved first and last residue. The order of the fields is D gene, CDR3 length, clone size, V gene, J gene, CDR3 protein, CDR3 DNA. D genes are given only for firm matches. A row's size may be missing; if present it is once, few, many or a size class.

d_gene: TRBD1; len: 17; abundance: -; v_gene: TRBV5-1; j_gene: TRBJ2-2; CDR3aa: CASSSLPTGESTGELFF; CDR3nt: TGCGCCAGCAGCTCGCTCCCGACAGGGGAGAGCACCGGGGAGCTGTTTTTT
d_gene: TRBD1; len: 14; abundance: few; v_gene: TRBV7-7; j_gene: TRBJ2-5; CDR3aa: CASSEDRGQETQYF; CDR3nt: TGTGCTAGCAGCGAAGACAGGGGCCAAGAGACCCAGTACTTC
d_gene: -; len: 15; abundance: -; v_gene: TRBV5-6; j_gene: TRBJ1-2; CDR3aa: CASSLEQITNYGYTF; CDR3nt: TGTGCCAGCAGCTTGGAACAGATCACTAACTATGGCTACACCTTC
d_gene: -; len: 14; abundance: -; v_gene: TRBV30; j_gene: TRBJ2-2; CDR3aa: CAWSRGRGTGELFF; CDR3nt: TGTGCCTGGAGCCGGGGCAGGGGTACCGGGGAGCTGTTTTTT
d_gene: TRBD2; len: 15; abundance: -; v_gene: TRBV7-2; j_gene: TRBJ2-7; CDR3aa: CASSRTSGGDYEQYF; CDR3nt: TGTGCCAGCAGCCGGACTAGCGGGGGGGATTACGAGCAGTACTTC
d_gene: -; len: 14; abundance: few; v_gene: TRBV5-1; j_gene: TRBJ1-1; CDR3aa: CASSLVRGGSEAFF; CDR3nt: TGCGCCAGCAGCTTGGTCAGGGGCGGCTCTGAAGCTTTCTTT
d_gene: -; len: 16; abundance: -; v_gene: TRBV5-1; j_gene: TRBJ2-2; CDR3aa: CASGIGGRAHTGELFF; CDR3nt: TGCGCCAGCGGGATCGGGGGACGGGCCCACACCGGGGAGCTGTTTTTT
d_gene: TRBD1; len: 15; abundance: few; v_gene: TRBV10-3; j_gene: TRBJ2-7; CDR3aa: CAISESDRGTYEQYF; CDR3nt: TGTGCCATCAGTGAGTCGGACAGGGGGACCTACGAGCAGTACTTC
d_gene: -; len: 14; abundance: few; v_gene: TRBV7-2; j_gene: TRBJ2-3; CDR3aa: CASSRTRSTDTQYF; CDR3nt: TGTGCCAGCAGCCGGACTCGCAGCACAGATACGCAGTATTTT
d_gene: -; len: 13; abundance: few; v_gene: TRBV28; j_gene: TRBJ2-2; CDR3aa: CASRTRGPGELFF; CDR3nt: TGTGCCAGCAGGACCAGGGGTCCCGGGGAGCTGTTTTTT
d_gene: TRBD1; len: 16; abundance: -; v_gene: TRBV7-8; j_gene: TRBJ2-7; CDR3aa: CASSRGQAVLTYEQYF; CDR3nt: TGTGCCAGCAGCCGGGGACAGGCCGTCTTAACCTACGAGCAGTACTTC
d_gene: -; len: 16; abundance: -; v_gene: TRBV2; j_gene: TRBJ1-5; CDR3aa: CASSLQTGLSNQPQHF; CDR3nt: TGTGCCAGCAGCCTTCAGACAGGACTTAGCAATCAGCCCCAGCATTTT
d_gene: -; len: 14; abundance: -; v_gene: TRBV11-2; j_gene: TRBJ2-7; CDR3aa: CASSSGTPSYEQYF; CDR3nt: TGTGCCAGCAGCTCCGGGACTCCCTCCTACGAGCAGTACTTC
d_gene: TRBD2; len: 15; abundance: -; v_gene: TRBV7-7; j_gene: TRBJ2-1; CDR3aa: CASSLGLAATNEQFF; CDR3nt: TGTGCTAGCAGCTTAGGACTAGCGGCCACCAATGAGCAGTTCTTC
d_gene: TRBD1; len: 16; abundance: -; v_gene: TRBV7-6; j_gene: TRBJ1-3; CDR3aa: CASSTDGQGSGNTIYF; CDR3nt: TGTGCCAGCAGCACCGATGGACAGGGCTCTGGAAACACCATATATTTT
d_gene: -; len: 15; abundance: -; v_gene: TRBV18; j_gene: TRBJ2-1; CDR3aa: CASSSYRDSSSEQFF; CDR3nt: TGTGCCAGCTCATCATACCGGGACTCGTCGAGTGAGCAGTTCTTC
d_gene: -; len: 15; abundance: -; v_gene: TRBV6-1; j_gene: TRBJ2-1; CDR3aa: CASNPDFLTYNEQFF; CDR3nt: TGTGCCAGCAATCCGGACTTTCTAACCTACAATGAGCAGTTCTTC
d_gene: -; len: 13; abundance: once; v_gene: TRBV4-3; j_gene: TRBJ1-2; CDR3aa: CASSQENRVGYTF; CDR3nt: TGCGCCAGCAGCCAAGAAAACAGGGTCGGCTACACCTTC
d_gene: -; len: 14; abundance: -; v_gene: TRBV9; j_gene: TRBJ2-1; CDR3aa: CASSASGVYNEQFF; CDR3nt: TGTGCCAGCAGCGCCTCGGGAGTATACAATGAGCAGTTCTTC
d_gene: TRBD1; len: 12; abundance: -; v_gene: TRBV30; j_gene: TRBJ2-7; CDR3aa: CAWSVRAGGLYF; CDR3nt: TGTGCCTGGAGTGTACGGGCAGGGGGCTTGTACTTC
d_gene: TRBD1; len: 16; abundance: once; v_gene: TRBV4-3; j_gene: TRBJ1-2; CDR3aa: CASSQEGTGTNYGYTF; CDR3nt: TGCGCCAGCAGCCAAGAGGGGACAGGGACTAACTATGGCTACACCTTC
d_gene: -; len: 15; abundance: -; v_gene: TRBV6-1; j_gene: TRBJ2-3; CDR3aa: CASSEGAGETDTQYF; CDR3nt: TGTGCCAGCAGTGAAGGCGCCGGGGAGACAGATACGCAGTATTTT
d_gene: TRBD1; len: 17; abundance: -; v_gene: TRBV7-9; j_gene: TRBJ2-5; CDR3aa: CASSTRLGTGYEETQYF; CDR3nt: TGTGCCAGCAGCACACGATTAGGGACAGGGTACGAAGAGACCCAGTACTTC
d_gene: TRBD2; len: 17; abundance: -; v_gene: TRBV19; j_gene: TRBJ2-3; CDR3aa: CASSPSGLAGGLRTQYF; CDR3nt: TGTGCCAGTAGTCCTAGCGGACTAGCGGGGGGGCTGCGTACGCAGTATTTT
d_gene: -; len: 17; abundance: -; v_gene: TRBV5-1; j_gene: TRBJ1-6; CDR3aa: CASSLALESSYNSPLHF; CDR3nt: TGCGCCAGCAGCTTGGCCCTGGAGAGCTCCTATAATTCACCCCTCCACTTT
d_gene: TRBD1; len: 15; abundance: -; v_gene: TRBV19; j_gene: TRBJ1-5; CDR3aa: CASSSSHRGHQPQHF; CDR3nt: TGTGCCAGTAGTTCATCCCACAGGGGGCACCAGCCCCAGCATTTT
d_gene: -; len: 14; abundance: -; v_gene: TRBV28; j_gene: TRBJ2-7; CDR3aa: CASSPHSNSYEQYF; CDR3nt: TGTGCCAGCAGCCCGCATTCTAACTCCTACGAGCAGTACTTC
d_gene: -; len: 14; abundance: once; v_gene: TRBV7-9; j_gene: TRBJ1-3; CDR3aa: CASSLIGAGNTIYF; CDR3nt: TGTGCCAGCAGCTTGATAGGGGCTGGAAACACCATATATTTT
d_gene: -; len: 12; abundance: -; v_gene: TRBV30; j_gene: TRBJ1-2; CDR3aa: CAWSAGNYGYTF; CDR3nt: TGTGCCTGGAGTGCGGGGAACTATGGCTACACCTTC
d_gene: -; len: 12; abundance: -; v_gene: TRBV11-2; j_gene: TRBJ1-3; CDR3aa: CASSFGGDTIYF; CDR3nt: TGTGCCAGCAGCTTTGGAGGGGACACCATATATTTT
d_gene: -; len: 16; abundance: -; v_gene: TRBV6-5; j_gene: TRBJ2-7; CDR3aa: CASSSPGRESSYEQYF; CDR3nt: TGTGCCAGCAGTTCCCCGGGACGGGAGAGCTCCTACGAGCAGTACTTC
d_gene: -; len: 14; abundance: -; v_gene: TRBV2; j_gene: TRBJ2-7; CDR3aa: CASSVARGVHEQYF; CDR3nt: TGTGCCAGCAGTGTCGCTAGGGGTGTCCACGAGCAGTACTTC
d_gene: -; len: 16; abundance: few; v_gene: TRBV7-9; j_gene: TRBJ2-1; CDR3aa: CASSLAGLDKYNEQFF; CDR3nt: TGTGCCAGCAGCTTAGCCGGTCTGGACAAATACAATGAGCAGTTCTTC
d_gene: -; len: 13; abundance: once; v_gene: TRBV27; j_gene: TRBJ1-1; CDR3aa: CASRGGADTEAFF; CDR3nt: TGTGCCAGCAGAGGAGGGGCGGACACTGAAGCTTTCTTT
d_gene: TRBD1; len: 15; abundance: -; v_gene: TRBV7-3; j_gene: TRBJ1-5; CDR3aa: CASSKGQVSNQPQHF; CDR3nt: TGTGCCAGCAGCAAAGGACAGGTTAGCAATCAGCCCCAGCATTTT
d_gene: -; len: 15; abundance: -; v_gene: TRBV4-1; j_gene: TRBJ2-3; CDR3aa: CASSQGLSFMDTQYF; CDR3nt: TGCGCCAGCAGCCAAGGCCTATCCTTTATGGATACGCAGTATTTT
d_gene: TRBD1; len: 16; abundance: -; v_gene: TRBV19; j_gene: TRBJ1-3; CDR3aa: CASSRDRGRSGNTIYF; CDR3nt: TGTGCCAGTAGTAGGGACAGGGGAAGGTCTGGAAACACCATATATTTT
d_gene: TRBD1; len: 16; abundance: -; v_gene: TRBV6-1; j_gene: TRBJ1-2; CDR3aa: CASSEAYKGGLYGYTF; CDR3nt: TGTGCCAGCAGTGAAGCGTATAAAGGGGGCCTCTATGGCTACACCTTC
d_gene: TRBD2; len: 15; abundance: few; v_gene: TRBV7-3; j_gene: TRBJ2-3; CDR3aa: CASSSLAGGADTQYF; CDR3nt: TGTGCCAGCAGCTCCCTAGCGGGAGGCGCAGATACGCAGTATTTT
d_gene: TRBD1; len: 14; abundance: -; v_gene: TRBV11-2; j_gene: TRBJ2-5; CDR3aa: CASSRGQLQETQYF; CDR3nt: TGTGCCAGCAGTCGGGGACAGTTACAAGAGACCCAGTACTTC
d_gene: -; len: 16; abundance: -; v_gene: TRBV7-2; j_gene: TRBJ1-3; CDR3aa: CASSLAGGQTGNTIYF; CDR3nt: TGTGCCAGCAGCTTAGCGGGGGGGCAAACTGGAAACACCATATATTTT
d_gene: -; len: 13; abundance: -; v_gene: TRBV4-1; j_gene: TRBJ2-7; CDR3aa: CASSQVEAYEQYF; CDR3nt: TGCGCCAGCAGCCAAGTGGAGGCCTACGAGCAGTACTTC
d_gene: -; len: 11; abundance: -; v_gene: TRBV28; j_gene: TRBJ2-7; CDR3aa: CASSPFRAKYF; CDR3nt: TGTGCCAGCAGCCCATTCAGGGCGAAGTACTTC
d_gene: -; len: 15; abundance: -; v_gene: TRBV19; j_gene: TRBJ1-2; CDR3aa: CASSTAELLNYGYTF; CDR3nt: TGTGCCAGTAGCACTGCGGAACTCCTTAACTATGGCTACACCTTC
d_gene: -; len: 14; abundance: few; v_gene: TRBV2; j_gene: TRBJ2-7; CDR3aa: CASSPVRGTYEQYF; CDR3nt: TGTGCCAGCAGTCCGGTCAGGGGCACCTACGAGCAGTACTTC
d_gene: TRBD1; len: 16; abundance: -; v_gene: TRBV5-1; j_gene: TRBJ1-5; CDR3aa: CASSLGDSYSNQPQHF; CDR3nt: TGCGCCAGCAGCTTGGGGGACAGCTATAGCAATCAGCCCCAGCATTTT
d_gene: TRBD1; len: 16; abundance: few; v_gene: TRBV6-5; j_gene: TRBJ1-1; CDR3aa: CASSYSAGTVDTEAFF; CDR3nt: TGTGCCAGCAGTTACTCGGCCGGGACAGTCGACACTGAAGCTTTCTTT
d_gene: -; len: 14; abundance: -; v_gene: TRBV11-2; j_gene: TRBJ1-1; CDR3aa: CASSSRGTNTEAFF; CDR3nt: TGTGCCAGCAGCTCCCGGGGGACGAACACTGAAGCTTTCTTT
d_gene: -; len: 16; abundance: -; v_gene: TRBV18; j_gene: TRBJ1-3; CDR3aa: CASSPAGGDGGNTIYF; CDR3nt: TGTGCCAGCTCACCTGCTGGGGGCGACGGTGGAAACACCATATATTTT
d_gene: -; len: 16; abundance: few; v_gene: TRBV5-1; j_gene: TRBJ2-6; CDR3aa: CASSRTVSSGANVLTF; CDR3nt: TGCGCCAGCAGCAGGACAGTCAGCTCTGGGGCCAACGTCCTGACTTTC
d_gene: -; len: 15; abundance: -; v_gene: TRBV11-1; j_gene: TRBJ2-6; CDR3aa: CASTIGGSGANVLTF; CDR3nt: TGTGCCAGCACCATAGGGGGCTCTGGGGCCAACGTCCTGACTTTC
d_gene: TRBD2; len: 13; abundance: -; v_gene: TRBV6-6; j_gene: TRBJ2-3; CDR3aa: CASSPRGADTQYF; CDR3nt: TGTGCCAGCAGTCCGCGGGGGGCAGATACGCAGTATTTT
d_gene: TRBD1; len: 14; abundance: -; v_gene: TRBV18; j_gene: TRBJ1-5; CDR3aa: CASSPTGGDQPQHF; CDR3nt: TGTGCCAGCTCACCTACAGGGGGCGATCAGCCCCAGCATTTT
d_gene: -; len: 17; abundance: -; v_gene: TRBV4-1; j_gene: TRBJ1-1; CDR3aa: CASSQDAGMQLNTEAFF; CDR3nt: TGCGCCAGCAGCCAAGATGCAGGGATGCAACTGAACACTGAAGCTTTCTTT
d_gene: TRBD1; len: 11; abundance: -; v_gene: TRBV6-1; j_gene: TRBJ1-2; CDR3aa: CARRTGDGYTF; CDR3nt: TGTGCCCGTCGGACAGGGGACGGCTACACCTTC
d_gene: -; len: 15; abundance: once; v_gene: TRBV11-1; j_gene: TRBJ2-2; CDR3aa: CASSRGSQGTGELFF; CDR3nt: TGTGCCAGCAGCCGCGGATCCCAGGGTACCGGGGAGCTGTTTTTT